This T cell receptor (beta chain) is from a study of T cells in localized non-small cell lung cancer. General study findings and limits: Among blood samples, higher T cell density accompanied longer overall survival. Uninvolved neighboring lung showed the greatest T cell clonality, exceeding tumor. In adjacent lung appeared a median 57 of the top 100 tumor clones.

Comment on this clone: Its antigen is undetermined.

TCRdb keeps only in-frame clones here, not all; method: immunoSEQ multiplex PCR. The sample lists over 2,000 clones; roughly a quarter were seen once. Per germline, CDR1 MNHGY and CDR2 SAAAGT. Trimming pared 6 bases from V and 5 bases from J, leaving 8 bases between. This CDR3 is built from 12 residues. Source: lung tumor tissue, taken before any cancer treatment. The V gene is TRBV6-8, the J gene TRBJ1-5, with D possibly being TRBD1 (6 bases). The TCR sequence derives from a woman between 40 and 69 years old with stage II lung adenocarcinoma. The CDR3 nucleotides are TGTGCCAGCAGGGACAGCTATCAGCCCCAGCATTTT. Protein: CASRDSYQPQHF.